This T cell receptor (beta chain) was sequenced in a study of human T cells and chemical hapten exposure. The junction had 7 bases not matched to a gene; V was cut back by 3 bases and J by 6 bases. The CDR3 runs to 15 residues. Germline V CDR1 and CDR2: MNHNS, SASEGT. Only a few counts were recorded for this clonotype. Using its own MiXCR run on the RACE reads, TCRdb lists one record per CDR3 protein. The sample gives about 89,000 distinct CDR3 sequences, 9.5% to 12% of which show up once; less than 2.5% is in the top ten. The time point here: patch test 2, 6 weeks after DPC sensitization. Described treatment: therapeutic diphenylcyclopropenone sensitization with weekly scalp DPC. Those who donated were patients with alopecia, 18 to 70 years of age, and suitable for DPC.

This sequence joins TRBV6-1 and TRBJ2-3, with 9 bases that match TRBD2. This specimen was whole blood, taken in connection with sensitization to the hapten diphenylcyclopropenone (DPC). This receptor was identified in a man aged 35 to 55 with alopecia areata. Some clones in this sample may be carry-over from other donors' samples. The CDR3 loop reads CASSDVSLAGDTQYF. Written as DNA, the CDR3 is TGTGCCAGCAGTGATGTATCCCTAGCGGGGGATACGCAGTATTTT.